These 30 T cell receptor beta chains were sequenced from one sample in a study of blood T cell repertoires in COVID-19. Profiled with immunoSEQ multiplex PCR; TCRdb holds only in-frame clones, not every one. The repertoire holds tens of thousands of clones, with around 89% as singletons. Sample: peripheral blood. Receptor source: a woman in her sixties with active COVID-19.

The rearrangement joins TRBV13 to TRBJ2-1, with unresolved D. The CDR3 spans 12 residues. Germline V lookup: CDR1 PRHDT, CDR2 FYEKMQ (reference sequence). V lost 3 bases and J lost 16, with 16 bases in between. The CDR3 reads CASSLGYASKFF. The CDR3 region has the DNA TGTGCCAGCAGCTTGGGCTACGCAAGCAAATTCTTC.

CDR3 in amino acids: CASRPGQGEETQYF. In DNA, the CDR3 is TGTGCCAGCAGGCCGGGACAGGGGGAAGAGACCCAGTACTTC. V and J are TRBV6-5 and TRBJ2-5, with 11 positions matching TRBD1. There are 14 residues in the CDR3. Germline CDR1 reads MNHEY; CDR2 reads SVGAGI. The V gene end was trimmed by 6 bases and the J gene end by 3 bases; junction bases not matched to a gene: 3.

V is TRBV10-2 and J is TRBJ1-1; no firm D call. CDR3 length: 11 amino acids. CDR1 WSHSY and CDR2 SAAADI come from the germline V gene. V was pared by 10 bases and J by 0 bases, with 6 bases between. CDR3 sequence: CATQMNTEAFF. CDR3 sequence (DNA): TGCGCCACCCAGATGAACACTGAAGCTTTCTTT.

The chain joins TRBV4-3 to TRBJ2-3, with 12 bases aligning to TRBD2. The CDR3 is made up of 19 amino acids. Germline V lookup: CDR1 LGHNA, CDR2 YSLEER. V lost 4 bases to trimming and J lost 3 bases; unmatched junction nucleotides: 14. The CDR3 spells CASSRGLAGPRVSTDTQYF. The CDR3 DNA is TGCGCCAGCAGCCGGGGACTAGCGGGCCCCCGGGTTTCTACAGATACGCAGTATTTT.

This rearrangement joins TRBV21-1 to TRBJ2-5; the DNA was not compared with TRBD1, the D call given in the table. TRBV21-1 is termed a pseudogene. The CDR3 covers 14 residues. The CDR3 DNA is TGTGCCAGCATCCCCGACAGTTTGGAAGAGACCCAGTACTTC. Amino acids: CASIPDSLEETQYF.

The chain recombines TRBV6-5 with TRBJ1-1; D gene uncertain. The CDR3 covers 13 residues. The V and J ends lost 5 bases and 10 bases respectively, with 17 bases between them. Germline CDR1 and CDR2: MNHEY and SVGAGI. The CDR3 coding sequence is TGTGCCAGCAGTACAGATCTAGGAGGAAGAGCTTTCTTT. Translated, it gives CASSTDLGGRAFF.

The CDR3 protein is CASSQDPQNDYEQYF. CDR3 nucleotide sequence: TGCGCCAGCAGCCAAGACCCACAGAATGACTACGAGCAGTACTTC. The genes are TRBV4-1 and TRBJ2-7, with D hard to call. Trimming took off 0 bases at V and 3 bases at J, with 12 bases between the two ends. The CDR3 spans 15 residues. Germline V gives CDR1 MGHRA, CDR2 YSYEKL.

A few counts support this clone. The V call is TRBV7-2, the J call TRBJ1-2; D remains unclear. V was trimmed by 0 bases and J by 5 bases, leaving 13 bases between them. CDR3 length equals 15 residues. From germline, CDR1 is SGHTA and CDR2 FQGNSA. CDR3 nucleotides: TGTGCCAGCAGCTTAGCCAGGCCTTTAACTTATGGCTACACCTTC. Translated: CASSLARPLTYGYTF.

The rearrangement uses TRBV7-3 and TRBJ2-6, with TRBD1 matching over 8 bases. The V gene end was trimmed by 6 bases and the J gene end by 0 bases; junction bases not matched to a gene: 10. Germline V gene lookup returns CDR1 SGHTA and CDR2 FQGTGA. CDR3 length: 18 residues. The CDR3 loop reads CASSERGTGLSGANVLTF. The CDR3 nucleotides read TGTGCCAGCAGTGAACGGGGGACAGGTCTCTCTGGGGCCAACGTCCTGACTTTC. The entire variable domain, with the rest obtained from reference TRBV7-3 and TRBJ2-6, is as follows: GAGVSQTPSNKVTEKGKYVELRCDPISGHTALYWYRQSLGQGPEFLIYFQGTGAADDSGLPNDRFFAVRPEGSVSTLKIQRTERGDSAVYLCASSERGTGLSGANVLTFGAGSRLTVL.

This clone has more than one count but fewer than ten. The chain recombines TRBV4-2 with TRBJ1-5, with 7 bases identical to TRBD1. CDR1 is LGHNA, CDR2 YNFKEQ, per germline. V dropped 2 bases and J dropped 7; count of bases not matched to a gene: 8. The CDR3 has 15 amino acids. The chain's CDR3 is CASSQFPDRSQPQHF. CDR3 in DNA: TGTGCCAGCAGCCAATTCCCGGACAGGTCCCAGCCCCAGCATTTT.

The table lists this clone with a count of one. The gene calls are TRBV19 and TRBJ2-7, with 10 bases identical to TRBD2. Per germline, CDR1 LNHDA and CDR2 SQIVND (reference sequence). J was trimmed by 4 bases and V by 3 bases; bases with no gene match: 3. CDR3 length equals 14 residues. In nucleotides, the CDR3 is TGTGCCAGTAGTATCACGGGACTAGCGTACGAGCAGTACTTC. As protein: CASSITGLAYEQYF.

The chain couples TRBV5-4 to TRBJ1-4; 9 nucleotides agree with TRBD1. The CDR3 runs 15 residues. V dropped 4 bases and J dropped 7; count of bases not matched to a gene: 8. Germline values: CDR1 SGHNT, CDR2 YYREEE (reference sequence). The CDR3 spells CASSALDRGGEKLFF. CDR3 nucleotide sequence: TGTGCCAGCAGCGCGTTGGACAGGGGAGGTGAAAAACTGTTTTTT.

The rearrangement links TRBV3-1 (or the pseudogene TRBV3-2) to TRBJ2-7; TRBD1 is a possible D gene (5 bases). The ends were cut back, 0 bases at V and 6 bases at J, with 15 bases in the middle. The CDR3 spans 15 residues. Germline CDR1 LGHDT, CDR2 YNNKEL (reference sequence). For the CDR3, the DNA is TGTGCCAGCAGCCAAGAAGAAGGGGTAGAGCGCGAGCAGTACTTC. Translating gives CASSQEEGVEREQYF.

The gene calls are TRBV10-3 and TRBJ2-7, with 7 bases that match TRBD2. CDR1 is ENHRY, CDR2 SYGVKD, per germline. The V and J ends lost 2 bases and 2 bases, in that order; junction bases with no gene match: 3. This CDR3 spans 14 amino acids. In nucleotides, the CDR3 is TGTGCCATCAGTGAGATCCGGGGGGCCTACGAGCAGTACTTC. Its translation is CAISEIRGAYEQYF.

This clone was recorded only once. The gene calls are TRBV5-8 and TRBJ2-5; 13 bases match TRBD2. Losses at the gene ends were 1 base for V and 2 bases for J; bases not matched to a gene: 2. The CDR3 is 16 amino acids. Germline V gene data show CDR1 as SGHTS and CDR2 as YDEGEE. The chain's CDR3 is CASSLKTSGGQETQYF. The CDR3 DNA sequence: TGTGCCAGCAGCTTGAAGACTAGCGGGGGGCAAGAGACCCAGTACTTC. The entire variable domain, with the rest obtained from reference TRBV5-8 and TRBJ2-5, is as follows: EAGVTQSPTHLIKTRGQQATLRCSPISGHTSVYWYQQALGLGLQFLLWYDEGEERNRGNFPPRFSGRQFPNYSSELNVNALELEDSALYLCASSLKTSGGQETQYFGPGTRLLVL.

The chain employs TRBV19 and TRBJ2-2; no firm D call. Deletions cut 4 bases from V and 6 bases from J, with 6 bases between. The CDR3 consists of 12 residues. Germline CDR1 reads LNHDA; CDR2 reads SQIVND (reference sequence). This chain's CDR3 is CASSNKPGELFF. The CDR3 nucleotides read TGTGCCAGTAGTAACAAACCCGGGGAGCTGTTTTTT.

V usage is TRBV5-8 and J usage is TRBJ1-1, with TRBD1 identical over 7 bases. CDR1 is SGHTS, CDR2 YDEGEE, per germline. The CDR3 loop spans 11 amino acids. The V gene end was trimmed by 9 bases and the J gene end by 11 bases; junction bases not matched to a gene: 10. The CDR3 region has the DNA TGTGCCAACCAACAGGGGATGAATGCTTTCTTT. It codes for CANQQGMNAFF. The entire variable domain, with the rest obtained from reference TRBV5-8 and TRBJ1-1, is as follows: EAGVTQSPTHLIKTRGQQATLRCSPISGHTSVYWYQQALGLGLQFLLWYDEGEERNRGNFPPRFSGRQFPNYSSELNVNALELEDSALYLCANQQGMNAFFGQGTRLTVV.

This clone was seen a few times. This rearrangement joins TRBV4-1 to TRBJ1-6, with D tentatively TRBD1 (5 bases). Trimming took off 0 bases at V and 0 bases at J, with 9 bases between the two ends. CDR3 size: 17 residues. The germline V gene encodes CDR1 MGHRA and CDR2 YSYEKL. CDR3 loop: CASSQDRGSSYNSPLHF. The DNA for the CDR3 is TGCGCCAGCAGCCAAGATCGGGGGAGCTCCTATAATTCACCCCTCCACTTT.

The V gene is TRBV12-3 or TRBV12-4, the J gene TRBJ2-7; the D gene is possibly TRBD1 (6 bases). Trimming took 6 bases from V and 7 from J, leaving 16 bases between them. The CDR3 has 13 amino acids. CDR3 amino acids: CASRPPTGWEQYF. CDR3 DNA sequence: TGTGCCAGCAGGCCACCTACAGGGTGGGAGCAGTACTTC.

The gene calls are TRBV24-1 and TRBJ2-3; a possible D gene is TRBD1 (6 bases). The V end was cut by 2 bases, the J end by 2 bases, with 10 bases between. The CDR3 spans 15 residues. Germline-derived CDR1 and CDR2 are KGHDR and SFDVKD. For the CDR3, the DNA is TGTGCCACCAGTGATTCCAGGGGATACACAGATACGCAGTATTTT. This encodes CATSDSRGYTDTQYF.

This clone was picked up one time. The genes are TRBV19 and TRBJ1-2; D gene ambiguous. V was trimmed by 3 bases and J by 2 bases, leaving 7 bases between them. Per the germline V gene, CDR1 is LNHDA and CDR2 is SQIVND (reference sequence). This CDR3 region has 13 residues. The CDR3 here is CASSIQINYGYTF. The CDR3 nucleotides read TGTGCCAGTAGTATCCAGATAAACTATGGCTACACCTTC.

In nucleotides, the CDR3 is TGTGCCAGCAGCTTGAGGGTTCTGGGGAGTGGCTACACCTTC. The encoded protein is CASSLRVLGSGYTF. The rearrangement joins TRBV5-8 to TRBJ1-2; D is unresolved. With 1 base removed from V and 7 bases from J, the gap between germline ends came to 14 bases. The CDR3 totals 14 residues. Germline V lookup: CDR1 SGHTS, CDR2 YDEGEE.

The genes are TRBV5-1 and TRBJ1-4; D gene uncertain. Per the germline V gene, CDR1 is SGHRS and CDR2 is YFSETQ. The CDR3 contains 14 residues. Trimming took off 4 bases at V and 7 bases at J, with 14 bases between the two ends. DNA for the CDR3: TGCGCCAGCAGCCCCCGAGGAGGGTTTGAAAAACTGTTTTTT. Its protein is CASSPRGGFEKLFF.

The chain uses TRBV7-9 and TRBJ2-3; 9 nucleotides line up with TRBD1. This CDR3 comprises 15 residues. Germline V gene data show CDR1 as SEHNR and CDR2 as FQNEAQ (reference sequence). Germline trimming cut 4 bases from V and 3 bases from J; bases unmatched to any gene: 5. The CDR3 here is CASSYRQGGTDTQYF. The CDR3, as DNA: TGTGCCAGCAGCTACCGACAGGGGGGAACAGATACGCAGTATTTT.

The chain is built from TRBV3-1 (or the pseudogene TRBV3-2) and TRBJ2-1; the D gene is possibly TRBD2 (6 bases). The CDR3 length is 15 residues. V was clipped by 3 bases and J by 6 bases, with 15 bases between them. Germline CDR1 and CDR2: LGHDT and YNNKEL (reference sequence). The CDR3 DNA is TGTGCCAGCAGCCATTTAGAGAGGGACTCCAATGAGCAGTTCTTC. The encoded protein is CASSHLERDSNEQFF.

This chain's CDR3 is CASSQMTQFGYTF. In nucleotides, the CDR3 is TGTGCCAGCAGCCAGATGACACAGTTCGGCTACACCTTC. This chain uses TRBV3-1 (or the pseudogene TRBV3-2) with TRBJ1-2, with no clear D. The germline V gene encodes CDR1 LGHDT and CDR2 YNNKEL (reference sequence). The CDR3 contains 13 residues. V lost 3 bases and J 8 bases, leaving 13 bases between the germline ends.

The CDR3 DNA sequence: TGTGCCACAAACAGGGGGCAGGACGAGCAGTACTTC. Protein sequence: CATNRGQDEQYF. The gene calls are TRBV7-2 and TRBJ2-7, with 9 bases identical to TRBD1. The CDR3 loop spans 12 amino acids. The trim removed 10 bases at V and 5 bases at J, leaving 6 bases unmatched. From germline, CDR1 is SGHTA and CDR2 FQGNSA.

The V and J genes are TRBV11-1 and TRBJ1-4; D remains ambiguous. The CDR3 is made up of 14 amino acids. Trimming took 3 bases from V and 8 from J, leaving 13 bases between them. Germline assignment: CDR1 SGHAT and CDR2 FQDESV (reference sequence). The CDR3 region is CASSFGSHGEKLFF. As DNA, the CDR3 is TGTGCCAGCAGCTTTGGGTCCCACGGGGAAAAACTGTTTTTT. The variable domain in full, with the rest retrieved from reference TRBV11-1 and TRBJ1-4, is EAEVAQSPRYKITEKSQAVAFWCDPISGHATLYWYRQILGQGPELLVQFQDESVVDDSQLPKDRFSAERLKGVDSTLKIQPAELGDSAMYLCASSFGSHGEKLFFGSGTQLSVL.

The CDR3 DNA is TGTGCCAGCTCACCCTCGACTAGCGGGGTAGGAGGTACGCAGTATTTT. This encodes CASSPSTSGVGGTQYF. The chain carries TRBV18 and TRBJ2-3, with 11 bases aligning to TRBD2. This CDR3 is built from 16 residues. V lost 3 bases and J lost 8; bases outside the gene matches: 10. Germline CDR1 is KGHSH and CDR2 is LQKENI.

CDR3 protein: CASSQDSPATSGANVLTF. The CDR3 nucleotides read TGTGCCAGCAGCCAAGATTCCCCAGCGACCTCTGGGGCCAACGTCCTGACTTTC. This chain joins TRBV3-1 (or the pseudogene TRBV3-2) and TRBJ2-6; D not certain. V dropped 0 bases and J dropped 0 bases, with 12 bases sitting between them. The CDR3 runs 18 residues. Germline lookup yields CDR1 LGHDT and CDR2 YNNKEL (reference sequence).